The clone carrying this TCR beta chain was observed a handful of times. The sample comes from a study of blood T cell repertoires in COVID-19. Trimming took 5 bases from V and 1 from J; bases not matched to a gene: 7. The CDR3 loop spans 16 amino acids. Germline V CDR1 and CDR2: MDHEN, SYDVKM. Sequenced by immunoSEQ multiplex PCR; TCRdb stores in-frame clones only, minus some. The table includes 200,000 to 250,000 clones, 75% to 90% detected once. The sequence derives from a woman aged 25 to 45 with acute COVID-19. The chain couples TRBV28 to TRBJ2-5; TRBD2 matches at 10 bases. Sequenced input: PBMCs or T cells enriched from blood (not recorded which). The CDR3 DNA reads as TGTGCCAGCAGTACGACGGGACTAGCGCCCCAAGAGACCCAGTACTTC. It is translated as CASSTTGLAPQETQYF.